This T cell receptor beta chain stems from a study of blood T cells in healthy people across ages. A J-beta primer mix and a sample-barcoded 5' primer were used in a second PCR of about 7 to 11 cycles. All samples yielded 3 million or more CDR3-containing paired-end reads. TCRdb re-analysed the 5' RACE reads in MiXCR, keeping a single row per CDR3 protein. The sample has about 1.6 million distinct CDR3 sequences, roughly 32% seen once. V was clipped by 3 bases and J by 1 base; unmatched bases: 13. In germline, CDR1 is MDHEN, CDR2 SYDVKM. The CDR3 runs 20 residues. Whole-study results and caveats: Both naive CD4+ cell counts and diversity were greater in long-lived donors than in aged donors.

Concerning this clonotype itself: Its target is not known.

Donors gave approximately 9.9 milliliters of peripheral blood apiece. The genes are TRBV28 and TRBJ2-7; 15 nucleotides line up with TRBD2. What was sequenced was blood. This clonotype was sampled from a woman under 40 in good health. CDR3 loop: CASSFPTRTSGRAGSYEQYF. CDR3 bases: TGTGCCAGCAGTTTCCCGACTCGGACTAGCGGGAGGGCCGGGTCCTACGAGCAGTACTTC.